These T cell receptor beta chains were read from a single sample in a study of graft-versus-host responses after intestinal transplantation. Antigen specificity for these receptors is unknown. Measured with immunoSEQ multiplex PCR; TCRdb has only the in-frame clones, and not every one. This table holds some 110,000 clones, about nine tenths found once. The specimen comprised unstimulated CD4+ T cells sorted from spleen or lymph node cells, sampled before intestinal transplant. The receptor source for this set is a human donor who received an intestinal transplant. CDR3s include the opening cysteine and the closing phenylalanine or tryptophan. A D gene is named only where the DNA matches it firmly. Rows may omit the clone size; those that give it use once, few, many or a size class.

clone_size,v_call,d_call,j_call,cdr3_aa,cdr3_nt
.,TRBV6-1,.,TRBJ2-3,CASRASGLGTDTQYF,TGTGCCAGCAGAGCCTCCGGACTTGGCACAGATACGCAGTATTTT
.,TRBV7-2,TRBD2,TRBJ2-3,CASSAKLAGGQDTQYF,TGTGCCAGCAGCGCTAAACTAGCGGGGGGCCAAGATACGCAGTATTTT
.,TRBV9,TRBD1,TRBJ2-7,CASSVGDRGNEQYF,TGTGCCAGCAGCGTAGGGGACAGGGGTAACGAGCAGTACTTC
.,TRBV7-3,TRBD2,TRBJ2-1,CASSSILGLAGTYNEQFF,TGTGCCAGCAGCTCAATCCTAGGACTAGCGGGAACCTACAATGAGCAGTTCTTC
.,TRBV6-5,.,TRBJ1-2,CASSYSGGALSYGYTF,TGTGCCAGCAGTTACTCGGGAGGGGCGCTTAGCTATGGCTACACCTTC
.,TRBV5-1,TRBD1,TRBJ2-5,CASSGTGLGETQYF,TGCGCCAGCAGCGGGACAGGGCTGGGGGAGACCCAGTACTTC
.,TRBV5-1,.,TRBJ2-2,CASSLGGHLGELFF,TGCGCCAGCAGCTTGGGGGGACACCTCGGGGAGCTGTTTTTT
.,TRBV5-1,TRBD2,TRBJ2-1,CASREREFEQFF,TGCGCCAGCAGAGAGCGGGAGTTTGAGCAGTTCTTC
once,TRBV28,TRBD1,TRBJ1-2,CASSPGTGIYGYTF,TGTGCCAGCAGCCCCGGGACAGGGATCTATGGCTACACCTTC
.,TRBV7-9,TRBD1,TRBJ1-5,CASSYGDSHNQPQHF,TGTGCCAGCAGCTATGGGGACAGCCACAATCAGCCCCAGCATTTT
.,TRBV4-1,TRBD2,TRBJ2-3,CASSQGHSGLARSDTQYF,TGCGCCAGCAGCCAAGGTCACTCGGGACTAGCAAGGTCAGATACGCAGTATTTT
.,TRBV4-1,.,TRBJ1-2,CASSLGQAPLYGYTF,TGCGCCAGCAGCCTGGGACAAGCTCCACTCTATGGCTACACCTTC
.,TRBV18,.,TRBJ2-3,CASSPSMISTVTDTQYF,TGTGCCAGCTCACCCTCGATGATATCGACAGTCACAGATACGCAGTATTTT
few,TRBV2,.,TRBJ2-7,CAMGRQGLEQYF,TGTGCCATGGGCCGGCAGGGCCTCGAGCAGTACTTC
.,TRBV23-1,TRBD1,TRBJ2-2,CASSHPPTGEFTGELFF,TGCGCCAGCAGTCACCCCCCAACAGGGGAATTCACCGGGGAGCTGTTTTTT
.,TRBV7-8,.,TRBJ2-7,CASSYWTVSYEQYF,TGTGCCAGCAGCTATTGGACAGTCTCCTACGAGCAGTACTTC
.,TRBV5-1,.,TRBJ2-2,CASSWQPTGELFF,TGCGCCAGCAGCTGGCAACCCACCGGGGAGCTGTTTTTT
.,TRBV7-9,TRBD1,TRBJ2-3,CASTPEGTGRTDTQYF,TGTGCCAGCACCCCAGAGGGGACAGGGAGGACAGATACGCAGTATTTT
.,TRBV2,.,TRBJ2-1,CASSLNNEQFF,TGTGCCAGCAGCTTAAACAATGAGCAGTTCTTC
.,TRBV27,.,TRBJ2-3,CASSKRDTQYF,TGTGCCAGCAGCAAGAGAGATACGCAGTATTTT
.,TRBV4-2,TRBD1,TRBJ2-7,CASSQRTGGLDEQYF,TGTGCCAGCAGCCAGAGAACAGGGGGTCTAGACGAGCAGTACTTC
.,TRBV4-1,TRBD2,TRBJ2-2,CASSQESASGSLYTGELFF,TGCGCCAGCAGCCAAGAATCGGCTAGCGGGAGTCTTTACACCGGGGAGCTGTTTTTT
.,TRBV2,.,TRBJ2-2,CASSVTAGYTGELFF,TGTGCCAGCAGTGTTACAGCGGGCTACACCGGGGAGCTGTTTTTT
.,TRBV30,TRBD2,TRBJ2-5,CAWSETSLETQYF,TGTGCCTGGAGCGAGACTAGCCTAGAGACCCAGTACTTC
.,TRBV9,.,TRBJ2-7,CASSVAQASSYEQYF,TGTGCCAGCAGCGTAGCACAGGCTAGCTCCTACGAGCAGTACTTC
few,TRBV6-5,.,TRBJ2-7,CASSPRQFSYEQYF,TGTGCCAGCAGCCCCCGACAGTTCTCCTACGAGCAGTACTTC
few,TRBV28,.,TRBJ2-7,CASRGQAPYYEQYF,TGTGCCAGCAGGGGCCAAGCCCCTTACTACGAGCAGTACTTC
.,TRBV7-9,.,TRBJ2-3,CASSPWSSTDTQYF,TGTGCCAGCAGCCCCTGGAGTAGCACAGATACGCAGTATTTT
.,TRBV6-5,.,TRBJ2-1,CASSSGEMSFF,TGTGCCAGCTCCTCCGGGGAGATGTCGTTCTTC
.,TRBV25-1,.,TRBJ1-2,CASSTDYGYTF,TGTGCCAGCAGTACGGACTATGGCTACACCTTC
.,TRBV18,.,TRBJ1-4,CASSPNLSGLDEKLFF,TGTGCCAGCTCACCTAACCTATCAGGTCTTGATGAAAAACTGTTTTTT
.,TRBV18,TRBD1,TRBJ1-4,CASSQNRGPREKLFF,TGTGCCAGCTCTCAGAACAGGGGGCCACGGGAAAAACTGTTTTTT
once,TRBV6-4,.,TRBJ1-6,CASSDTGAYNSPLHF,TGTGCCAGCAGTGACACAGGTGCCTATAATTCACCCCTCCACTTT
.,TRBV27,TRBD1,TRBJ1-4,CASSGTGGASNEKLFF,TGTGCCAGCAGTGGGACAGGGGGCGCGTCTAATGAAAAACTGTTTTTT
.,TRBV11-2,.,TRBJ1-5,CASSLVGGWDAQPQHF,TGTGCCAGCAGCTTAGTGGGAGGGTGGGATGCTCAGCCCCAGCATTTT
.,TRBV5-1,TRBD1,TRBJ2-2,CASYGQANTGELFF,TGCGCCAGCTACGGACAGGCGAACACCGGGGAGCTGTTTTTT
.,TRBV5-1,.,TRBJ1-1,CASSLRWATEAFF,TGCGCCAGCAGCTTGCGGTGGGCCACTGAAGCTTTCTTT
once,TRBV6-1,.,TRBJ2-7,CASSELGRGSYEQYF,TGTGCCAGCAGTGAACTAGGCAGGGGCTCCTACGAGCAGTACTTC
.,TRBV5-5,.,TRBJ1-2,CASSPDVTANYGYTF,TGTGCCAGCAGCCCGGATGTGACAGCTAACTATGGCTACACCTTC
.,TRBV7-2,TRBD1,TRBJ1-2,CASSPPGGGNYGYTF,TGTGCCAGCAGCCCGCCAGGGGGCGGGAACTATGGCTACACCTTC
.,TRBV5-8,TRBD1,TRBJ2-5,CASSSWTGPMPDQETQYF,TGTGCCAGCAGCTCCTGGACAGGGCCAATGCCGGACCAAGAGACCCAGTACTTC
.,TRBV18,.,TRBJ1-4,CASSRQSNEKLFF,TGTGCCAGCTCGCGGCAGAGTAATGAAAAACTGTTTTTT